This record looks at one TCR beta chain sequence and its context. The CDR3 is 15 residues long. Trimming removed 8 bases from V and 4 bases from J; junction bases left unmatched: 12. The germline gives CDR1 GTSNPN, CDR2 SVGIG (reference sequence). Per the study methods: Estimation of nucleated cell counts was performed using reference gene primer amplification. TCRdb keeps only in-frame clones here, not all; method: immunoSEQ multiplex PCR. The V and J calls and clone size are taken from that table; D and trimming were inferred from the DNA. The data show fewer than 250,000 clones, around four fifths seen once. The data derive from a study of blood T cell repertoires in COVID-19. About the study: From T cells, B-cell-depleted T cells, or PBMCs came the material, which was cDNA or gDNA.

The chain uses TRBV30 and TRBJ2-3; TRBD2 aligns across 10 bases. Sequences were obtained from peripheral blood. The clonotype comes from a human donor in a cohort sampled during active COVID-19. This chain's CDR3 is CAAPVVAGGADTQYF. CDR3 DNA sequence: TGTGCCGCCCCGGTCGTAGCGGGAGGCGCAGATACGCAGTATTTT.